This passage covers 5 T cell receptor beta chains from one sample sequenced in a study of CD8 T cells in Susac syndrome. Random hexamers served to reverse transcribe about 0.5 to 1 ug RNA. TCRdb re-called the immunoSEQ multiplex PCR reads through MiXCR, storing one row per CDR3 protein. The profile shows 150,000 to 200,000 distinct CDR3 sequences, under 95% of them singletons. The sample taken for sequencing was CD4+ T cells from PBMCs. The receptors stem from a human donor with Susac syndrome.

The gene calls are TRBV19 and TRBJ2-1; the D call may be TRBD1 or TRBD2 (6 bases each). From germline, CDR1 is LNHDA and CDR2 SQIVND (reference sequence). The CDR3 runs to 15 residues. V was pared by 11 bases and J by 5 bases, with 22 bases between. The CDR3 nucleotides are TGTGCCTCAGGGGATAAAGAGGGAGGAAACAATGAGCAGTTCTTC. It is translated as CASGDKEGGNNEQFF.

The chain couples TRBV27 to TRBJ1-5, with 12 nucleotides matching TRBD1. CDR1 is MNHEY and CDR2 is SMNVEV in the germline V gene (reference sequence). V gave up 6 bases and J gave up 4 bases; unmatched junction bases: 4. This CDR3 contains 15 residues. The DNA of the CDR3 is TGTGCCAGCAGAGAGGGACAGGGGGCGAATCAGCCCCAGCATTTT. Amino acid sequence: CASREGQGANQPQHF.

The chain is built from TRBV20-1 and TRBJ1-2; TRBD1 is a possible D gene (5 bases). CDR1 DFQATT and CDR2 SNEGSKA come from the germline V gene (reference sequence). The V and J ends lost 3 bases and 7 bases respectively, with 18 bases between them. This CDR3 comprises 14 residues. The CDR3 DNA reads TGCAGTGCTAGCTGGGGGAATGAATTCGGTGGCTACACCTTC. Translating gives CSASWGNEFGGYTF.

V and J are TRBV5-1 and TRBJ1-2; D gene unclear. CDR1 SGHRS and CDR2 YFSETQ come from the germline V gene. Between the trimmed V and J ends, which lost 3 bases and 0 bases, there was a span of 9 bases. The CDR3 is 14 residues long. The CDR3 loop reads CASSSRSTNYGYTF. Written as DNA, the CDR3 is TGCGCCAGCAGCTCTAGGAGCACTAACTATGGCTACACCTTC.

This chain links TRBV25-1 with TRBJ1-4; D is unresolved. The CDR3 length is 17 residues. Trimming removed 0 bases at V and 0 bases at J, with 11 bases between. CDR1 MGHDK and CDR2 SYGVNS come from the germline V gene. CDR3 sequence reads: CASSEYSGRATNEKLFF. In nucleotides, the CDR3 is TGTGCCAGCAGTGAATATTCAGGCCGGGCAACTAATGAAAAACTGTTTTTT.